This record looks at one TCR beta chain sequence and its context. Its antigen remains unidentified. This sample is part of a study of T cells after yellow fever vaccination. Findings of the study overall: Most primary-vaccination clones recurred post-booster (approximately 95% CD4, 88% CD8). It was the secondary response that reached its peak faster, day 5 versus 15, but it was weaker. Highly abundant clonotypes carried over from the bulk population could end up in FACS-sorted repertoires as contaminants.

CDR1 and CDR2 from the germline V gene are SGHTA and FQGNSA. CDR3 size: 16 residues. V shed 4 bases and J shed 2 bases, with 15 bases lying between them. TCRdb reprocessed the 5' RACE reads with MiXCR, giving one entry per CDR3 protein. The sample yields 500,000 to 650,000 distinct CDR3 sequences, approximately 13% seen once. This receptor was taken from a man aged 25 to 45 who received the YFV17D yellow fever vaccine. Sequencing was performed on PBMCs, taken on the day of the yellow fever booster vaccination. The rearrangement uses TRBV7-2 and TRBJ1-3; D unclear. The CDR3, as DNA: TGTGCCAGCAGCTCCACGCCCACGGGTACTGGAAACACCATATATTTT. It is translated as CASSSTPTGTGNTIYF. Full variable domain (outside the CDR3, taken from reference TRBV7-2 and TRBJ1-3): GAGVSQSPSNKVTEKGKDVELRCDPISGHTALYWYRQSLGQGLEFLIYFQGNSAPDKSGLPSDRFSAERTGGSVSTLTIQRTQQEDSAVYLCASSSTPTGTGNTIYFGEGSWLTVV.